This T cell receptor beta chain emerged from a study of cytomegalovirus exposure and HLA in healthy donors. 13 Jbeta primers and 60 Vbeta primers were used for the PCR. The method was immunoSEQ multiplex PCR; TCRdb's version includes in-frame clones alone and lacks a portion of them. The sample lists fewer than 80,000 clones; about 68% were seen once. Study results and limitations: In presence/absence analyses, roughly uniform sequencing depth across donors was assumed. Cytomegalovirus-associated TCR beta chains were listed, numbering 150 to 200. Researchers reportedly found TCR beta sequences accurately predicted most subjects' HLA-A and HLA-B alleles. What was likely a sequencing artifact was a cluster of highly shared sequence variants.

The germline V gene has CDR1 SGHDN and CDR2 FVKESK. The CDR3 contains 13 residues. V gave up 4 bases and J gave up 8 bases, with 14 bases separating them. Concerning this clone itself: Antigen specificity is unknown.

Sequencing used PBMCs. The TCR sequence derives from a woman aged 45-60 years in good health and CMV-seropositive. The genes are TRBV14 and TRBJ1-2; no clear D gene. The CDR3 nucleotides are TGTGCCAGCAGCCTTGGGAGCCTTGGGGGCTACACCTTC. Translating it yields CASSLGSLGGYTF.